The 18 T cell receptor beta chains presented below share a single source sample, sequenced in a study of blood T cells in healthy people across ages. Primed by a sample-barcoded 5' primer and a J-beta primer mix, a second PCR proceeded for about 6 to 12 cycles. TCRdb reanalysed the 5' RACE reads using MiXCR and keeps one entry per CDR3 protein. The sample shows about 1.5 million distinct CDR3 sequences, under 55% of them seen only once. The sequenced sample consisted of blood. The source of these receptors is a young woman in good health.

The rearrangement links TRBV12-3 or TRBV12-4 to TRBJ2-7, with D possibly being TRBD1 (5 bases). CDR3 length: 13 amino acids. V was clipped by 3 bases and J by 7 bases, with 13 bases between them. CDR3 in DNA: TGTGCCAGCAGTTTCCTTCCGGACAATGAGCAGTACTTC. Its translation is CASSFLPDNEQYF.

The V call is TRBV28, the J call TRBJ2-3; no definite D call. CDR1 MDHEN and CDR2 SYDVKM come from the germline V gene. This CDR3 contains 14 residues. V was cut by 6 bases and J by 2 bases, with 12 bases left in between. In DNA, the CDR3 is TGTGCCAGCAGGGATGGAGCGATCACAGATACGCAGTATTTT. It yields the protein CASRDGAITDTQYF.

The V and J genes are TRBV3-1 and TRBJ1-2, with 7 bases fitting TRBD1. Per the germline V gene, CDR1 is LGHDT and CDR2 is YNNKEL (reference sequence). J was trimmed by 3 bases and V by 4 bases; bases with no gene match: 5. The length of the CDR3 is 14 residues. The DNA of the CDR3 is TGTGCCAGCAGCCTTACGGGACAGTACTATGGCTACACCTTC. Its protein product is CASSLTGQYYGYTF. Based on the CDR3 plus reference TRBV3-1 and TRBJ1-2, the full variable domain is DTAVSQTPKYLVTQMGNDKSIKCEQNLGHDTMYWYKQDSKKFLKIMFSYNNKELIINETVPNRFSPKSPDKAHLNLHINSLELGDSAVYFCASSLTGQYYGYTFGSGTRLTVV.

The rearrangement joins TRBV27 to TRBJ1-6; TRBD1 matches at 7 bases. The germline V gene has CDR1 MNHEY and CDR2 SMNVEV (reference sequence). V lost 2 bases to trimming and J lost 4 bases; unmatched junction nucleotides: 5. The CDR3 spans 16 residues. The CDR3 coding sequence is TGTGCCAGCAGTTTAGGTCGGGACAGTTATAATTCACCCCTCCACTTT. Protein product: CASSLGRDSYNSPLHF.

The J gene is TRBJ2-1, the V gene TRBV5-1; 7 bases are shared with TRBD2. Germline V gene data show CDR1 as SGHRS and CDR2 as YFSETQ. With 7 bases clipped from V and 2 bases from J, the junction kept 12 bases outside the gene matches. This CDR3 is 16 amino acids long. CDR3 sequence reads: CASGAPGLTAYNEQFF. CDR3 nucleotide sequence: TGCGCCAGCGGCGCACCGGGACTAACCGCCTACAATGAGCAGTTCTTC.

This clonotype occurred a few times. The chain joins TRBV19 to TRBJ2-1; 12 positions match TRBD2. The germline gives CDR1 LNHDA, CDR2 SQIVND (reference sequence). V was pared by 6 bases and J by 8 bases, with 8 bases of the junction left unmatched. This CDR3 has 15 residues. The CDR3 protein is CASRTSGSYLYEQFF. The DNA of the CDR3 is TGTGCCAGTAGGACTAGCGGGAGTTATCTTTATGAGCAGTTCTTC. The full variable domain, rest sourced from reference TRBV19 and TRBJ2-1, is DGGITQSPKYLFRKEGQNVTLSCEQNLNHDAMYWYRQDPGQGLRLIYYSQIVNDFQKGDIAEGYSVSREKKESFPLTVTSAQKNPTAFYLCASRTSGSYLYEQFFGPGTRLTVL.

This clonotype has at least ten counts. This chain joins TRBV18 and TRBJ2-7; tentative D call: TRBD1 (7 bases). Germline CDR1 KGHSH, CDR2 LQKENI. The CDR3 length is 14 residues. Trimming shortened V by 5 bases and J by 6 bases, and 17 bases separated the two germline ends. The CDR3 loop is CASSSQGTQGEQYF. The CDR3 region has the DNA TGTGCCAGCTCATCACAGGGGACTCAAGGCGAGCAGTACTTC.

The chain employs TRBV29-1 and TRBJ2-1; D gene ambiguous. The V end was cut by 2 bases, the J end by 10 bases, with 15 bases between. CDR3 length equals 13 residues. The V gene's germline CDR1 is SQVTM and CDR2 ANQGSEA. The CDR3 nucleotides are TGCAGCGTTGAATCGATCACTTTGGGAGAGCAGTTCTTC. It encodes CSVESITLGEQFF.

The chain combines TRBV24-1 with TRBJ2-1; D remains unclear. V dropped 5 bases and J dropped 0 bases, with 13 bases sitting between them. The CDR3 extends over 16 amino acids. Germline-derived CDR1 and CDR2 are KGHDR and SFDVKD. CDR3 sequence: CATSAPEGGSYNEQFF. CDR3 DNA sequence: TGTGCCACCAGTGCCCCGGAAGGCGGCTCCTACAATGAGCAGTTCTTC.

The V and J genes are TRBV12-3 or TRBV12-4 and TRBJ1-3; no definite D call. V lost 5 bases and J 1 base, leaving 12 bases between the germline ends. This CDR3 comprises 15 residues. Here the CDR3 reads CASSVSRISGNTIYF. The DNA for the CDR3 is TGTGCCAGCAGTGTCTCCAGGATTTCTGGAAACACCATATATTTT.

This clonotype was observed once. The genes are TRBV5-1 and TRBJ1-1; weak D call: TRBD1 (5 bases). This CDR3 has 16 amino acids. CDR1 and CDR2 (germline): SGHRS, YFSETQ. V was cut by 0 bases and J by 2 bases, with 14 bases left in between. CDR3 region: CASSLDRPGINTEAFF. CDR3 DNA sequence: TGCGCCAGCAGCTTGGATCGGCCAGGGATTAACACTGAAGCTTTCTTT.

This rearrangement joins TRBV12-3 or TRBV12-4 to TRBJ2-1; 9 positions match TRBD2. CDR3 length: 18 amino acids. The V gene end was trimmed by 7 bases and the J gene end by 0 bases; junction bases not matched to a gene: 13. This CDR3 reads CASTLISGGIHSYNEQFF. DNA of the CDR3: TGTGCCAGCACCCTAATAAGCGGGGGGATCCACTCCTACAATGAGCAGTTCTTC.

A few counts support this clonotype. The rearrangement uses TRBV7-2 and TRBJ2-3, with TRBD2 matching 16 bases. The length of the CDR3 is 19 residues. Trimming cost V 5 bases and J 1 base; bases outside gene matches: 9. The germline V gene encodes CDR1 SGHTA and CDR2 FQGNSA. The CDR3, as DNA: TGTGCCAGCAGCCTGGGACTAGCGGGGGGGCTTTCTGGCACAGATACGCAGTATTTT. It is translated as CASSLGLAGGLSGTDTQYF.

V usage is TRBV12-3 or TRBV12-4 and J usage is TRBJ2-5; D is possibly TRBD1 (5 bases). The CDR3 is made up of 15 amino acids. V was pared by 3 bases and J by 2 bases, with 13 bases between. The CDR3 sequence is CASSFTGSGQETQYF. The CDR3 nucleotides read TGTGCCAGCAGTTTTACCGGGTCAGGGCAAGAGACCCAGTACTTC.

J is TRBJ2-7 and V is TRBV6-5, with D hard to call. The J call may be mistaken, given a closer DNA end match to TRBJ2-5. The V gene's germline CDR1 is MNHEY and CDR2 SVGAGI. The CDR3 is made up of 13 amino acids. CDR3 loop: CASSTPSLQTQYF. The CDR3, as DNA: TGTGCCAGCAGTACACCCTCGTTGCAGACCCAGTACTTC.

This clonotype was seen more than once but under ten times. The V and J genes are TRBV10-3 and TRBJ2-1; TRBD2 agrees at 7 bases. J lost 7 bases, V lost 3 bases, and 6 bases had no gene match. The CDR3 length is 14 residues. Germline V CDR1 and CDR2: ENHRY, SYGVKD. CDR3 in amino acids: CAISDGREWNEQFF. The CDR3 DNA reads TGTGCCATCAGTGATGGGCGGGAGTGGAATGAGCAGTTCTTC.

This clonotype was seen only a few times. The rearrangement joins TRBV29-1 to TRBJ2-7, with 14 nucleotides matching TRBD2. V was clipped by 3 bases and J by 0 bases; unmatched bases: 4. The CDR3 loop spans 16 amino acids. CDR1 is SQVTM and CDR2 is ANQGSEA in the germline V gene. CDR3 sequence reads: CSVDGLAGGSSYEQYF. Here the CDR3 DNA reads TGCAGCGTTGACGGACTAGCGGGAGGTAGCTCCTACGAGCAGTACTTC.

The gene calls are TRBV12-3 or TRBV12-4 and TRBJ1-1, with D hard to call. CDR3 size: 15 residues. V lost 3 bases to trimming and J lost 1 base, with 12 bases between them. Here the CDR3 reads CASSLLFHTNTEAFF. The CDR3 nucleotides read TGTGCCAGCAGTTTGTTATTCCACACGAACACTGAAGCTTTCTTT.